Below, 23 T cell receptor beta chains from the same sample are listed, as sequenced in a study of regulatory T cells. Whole-study findings and limits: In CD3G-deficient patients, conventional CD4+ T cells were enriched for hydrophobic CDR3 residues at positions 6 and 7.

Their specific antigens are unknown. Primers: 52 TRBV forward and 13 TRBJ reverse. TCRdb's copy holds only in-frame clones and misses some; the assay was immunoSEQ multiplex PCR. The sample includes about 23,000 clones, nearly 90% of them seen just once. Sequenced: conventional CD4+ T cells sorted from blood. Receptor source: a child aged 5 to 17 with CD3G deficiency.

The chain is built from TRBV19 and TRBJ2-3; TRBD2 might be the D (5 bases). CDR3 length equals 14 residues. Germline V gives CDR1 LNHDA, CDR2 SQIVND (reference sequence). Trimming took off 4 bases at V and 4 bases at J, with 12 bases between the two ends. The CDR3 loop is CASSRSGFSDTQYF. DNA of the CDR3: TGTGCCAGTAGTAGATCGGGGTTCTCAGATACGCAGTATTTT.

The V gene is TRBV20-1, the J gene TRBJ1-4; D uncertain. The CDR3 totals 11 residues. Germline V lookup: CDR1 DFQATT, CDR2 SNEGSKA (reference sequence). Trimming removed 5 bases from V and 8 bases from J, with 9 bases in between. The CDR3 here is CSAQVSEKLFF. The CDR3 DNA sequence: TGCAGTGCTCAGGTCTCCGAAAAACTGTTTTTT.

The chain is built from TRBV2 and TRBJ2-5; no reliable D call. The J call may be mistaken, given a closer DNA end match to TRBJ2-7. Germline CDR1 and CDR2: SNHLY and FYNNEI. This CDR3 has 9 amino acids. The CDR3 DNA reads as TGTGCCAGCAGTGGCGAGCAGTACTTC. The encoded protein is CASSGEQYF.

The chain links TRBV6-1 to TRBJ2-3; 12 bases are a match to TRBD1. V lost 7 bases to trimming and J lost 7 bases; unmatched junction nucleotides: 6. Germline CDR1 and CDR2: MNHNS and SASEGT. The CDR3 covers 14 residues. Here the CDR3 reads CASNRDRGLHTQYF. CDR3 nucleotide sequence: TGTGCCAGCAACCGGGACAGGGGGCTGCATACGCAGTATTTT.

This clone came up a few times. The chain combines TRBV28 with TRBJ2-7; TRBD1 matches at 8 bases. V was clipped by 6 bases and J by 3 bases; unmatched bases: 10. This CDR3 contains 15 residues. Germline CDR1 and CDR2: MDHEN and SYDVKM. The DNA for the CDR3 is TGTGCCAGCAGCCCCGGACAGGGATGGGACTACGAGCAGTACTTC. Its translation is CASSPGQGWDYEQYF.

The V call is TRBV6-1, the J call TRBJ2-3, with TRBD2 identical over 12 bases. In germline, CDR1 is MNHNS, CDR2 SASEGT. This CDR3 region has 17 residues. Losses at the gene ends were 4 bases for V and 5 bases for J; bases not matched to a gene: 10. The DNA of the CDR3 is TGTGCCAGCAGTGGTCCTAGCGGGAGGGCCGGTAGAGATACGCAGTATTTT. This translates into CASSGPSGRAGRDTQYF.

This sequence joins TRBV28 and TRBJ1-2, with D perhaps TRBD1 (6 bases). V was clipped by 2 bases and J by 0 bases, with 13 bases between them. Per the germline V gene, CDR1 is MDHEN and CDR2 is SYDVKM. The length of the CDR3 is 16 residues. In DNA form, the CDR3 reads TGTGCCAGCAGTTTAAGCTACGGACAGCCTAACTATGGCTACACCTTC. Amino acid sequence: CASSLSYGQPNYGYTF.

V gene TRBV28 combines with J gene TRBJ2-7, with 12 positions matching TRBD1. Germline assignment: CDR1 MDHEN and CDR2 SYDVKM. This CDR3 region has 14 residues. Germline trimming cut 5 bases from V and 5 bases from J; bases unmatched to any gene: 4. CDR3 protein: CASSRDRGRHEQYF. In DNA form, the CDR3 reads TGTGCCAGCAGTAGGGACAGGGGGCGCCACGAGCAGTACTTC.

The chain uses TRBV6-1 and TRBJ1-2; a weak D match, TRBD1 (5 bases). The V end lost 10 bases, the J end lost 0 bases, and 18 bases lay between the germline ends. The CDR3 runs to 15 residues. Germline CDR1 reads MNHNS; CDR2 reads SASEGT. The CDR3 here is CATLPMTASNYGYTF. The CDR3 DNA reads TGTGCCACCCTCCCGATGACAGCTTCTAACTATGGCTACACCTTC.

This chain joins TRBV5-1 and TRBJ2-2, with TRBD2 identical over 10 bases. The V gene end was trimmed by 3 bases and the J gene end by 5 bases; junction bases not matched to a gene: 4. CDR1 and CDR2 from the germline V gene are SGHRS and YFSETQ. This CDR3 has 15 amino acids. CDR3 residues: CASSSTAGGTGELFF. DNA of the CDR3: TGCGCCAGCAGCTCTACAGCGGGAGGGACCGGGGAGCTGTTTTTT.

The V gene is TRBV11-2, the J gene TRBJ2-2; possible D gene TRBD2, 5 bases. Trimming left V 5 bases short and J 12 bases short, with 16 bases between. This CDR3 comprises 13 residues. The germline gives CDR1 SGHAT, CDR2 FQNNGV. The CDR3: CASSPLVGGQLFF. Written as DNA, the CDR3 is TGTGCCAGCAGCCCATTAGTCGGAGGACAGCTGTTTTTT.

The chain carries TRBV6-1 and TRBJ2-1, with D tentatively TRBD1 (5 bases). Germline loops: CDR1 MNHNS, CDR2 SASEGT. This CDR3 is 13 amino acids long. Trimming took off 1 base at V and 12 bases at J, with 13 bases between the two ends. CDR3 sequence (DNA): TGTGCCAGCAGTGAAGTCCGCAGGGTGGGGCAGTTCTTC. Protein product: CASSEVRRVGQFF.

The V gene is TRBV6-1, the J gene TRBJ2-7; 7 bases match TRBD2. From germline, CDR1 is MNHNS and CDR2 SASEGT. CDR3 length: 12 residues. Germline trimming cut 5 bases from V and 6 bases from J; bases unmatched to any gene: 4. The CDR3 DNA reads TGTGCCAGCAGTATTGAGCGGGGCGAGCAGTACTTC. It yields the protein CASSIERGEQYF.

This chain uses TRBV28 with TRBJ2-2, with TRBD1 as a possible D gene (6 bases). Germline CDR1 is MDHEN and CDR2 is SYDVKM. The CDR3 runs to 18 residues. Trimming left V 3 bases short and J 0 bases short, with 17 bases between. CDR3 region: CASSLIRSRGPNTGELFF. The CDR3 nucleotides are TGTGCCAGCAGTTTGATACGGAGCAGGGGACCGAACACCGGGGAGCTGTTTTTT.

This chain connects TRBV28 to TRBJ2-7, with D possibly matching TRBD1 (6 bases). The CDR3 length is 14 residues. The V and J ends lost 5 bases and 5 bases respectively, with 16 bases between them. Germline V gene sequence: CDR1 MDHEN, CDR2 SYDVKM. The CDR3 region has the DNA TGTGCCAGCAGTGGACGACAGGTTTACCACGAGCAGTACTTC. It encodes CASSGRQVYHEQYF.

The V call is TRBV28, the J call TRBJ2-1; 14 bases align to TRBD2. J lost 1 base, V lost 5 bases, and 4 bases had no gene match. CDR3 length: 17 residues. Germline-derived CDR1 and CDR2 are MDHEN and SYDVKM. The CDR3 loop is CASSTRLAGGSYNEQFF. The CDR3 coding sequence is TGTGCCAGCAGTACCCGACTAGCGGGAGGGTCCTACAATGAGCAGTTCTTC.

The chain couples TRBV5-1 to TRBJ2-6; 12 bases are a match to TRBD1. The CDR3 contains 19 residues. The V and J ends lost 0 bases and 0 bases, in that order; junction bases with no gene match: 4. CDR1 and CDR2 (germline): SGHRS, YFSETQ. The CDR3: CASSLGTGQGASGANVLTF. As DNA, the CDR3 is TGCGCCAGCAGCTTGGGTACGGGACAGGGGGCCTCTGGGGCCAACGTCCTGACTTTC.

The chain recombines TRBV11-2 with TRBJ2-7; possible D gene TRBD2, 6 bases. Germline loops: CDR1 SGHAT, CDR2 FQNNGV. The CDR3 spans 15 residues. Deletions cut 1 base from V and 7 bases from J, with 17 bases between. The CDR3 DNA sequence: TGTGCCAGCAGCTTAGGACCATCGATGGGGAGGGAGCAGTACTTC. This gives the protein CASSLGPSMGREQYF.

This clone has only one observation. This sequence joins TRBV7-8 and TRBJ2-7; 7 bases match TRBD1. Per the germline V gene, CDR1 is SGHVS and CDR2 is FQNEAQ. This CDR3 has 13 residues. Unmatched junction bases numbered 3, after V lost 1 base and J lost 6 bases. This CDR3 reads CASSLDRDSEQYF. CDR3 nucleotides: TGTGCCAGCAGCTTAGACCGGGACAGCGAGCAGTACTTC.

This chain links TRBV25-1 with TRBJ2-1, with 8 bases identical to TRBD2. The length of the CDR3 is 13 residues. V lost 6 bases to trimming and J lost 6 bases; unmatched junction nucleotides: 4. Germline V gives CDR1 MGHDK, CDR2 SYGVNS. The CDR3 here is CASSRGGVNEQFF. The CDR3, as DNA: TGTGCCAGCAGCCGGGGGGGGGTCAATGAGCAGTTCTTC.

This clone has just a few counts. The rearrangement joins TRBV6-1 to TRBJ1-1; a possible D gene is TRBD1 (6 bases). CDR1 and CDR2 (germline): MNHNS, SASEGT. This CDR3 region has 13 residues. Trimming took off 3 bases at V and 5 bases at J, with 10 bases between the two ends. CDR3 bases: TGTGCCAGCAGTGACAACAGGGTAACTGAAGCTTTCTTT. Protein: CASSDNRVTEAFF.

This chain links TRBV10-2 with TRBJ2-2; 7 nucleotides match TRBD1. This CDR3 spans 14 amino acids. The junction had 5 bases not matched to a gene; V was cut back by 6 bases and J by 4 bases. Germline V CDR1 and CDR2: WSHSY, SAAADI. CDR3 loop: CASRRGGGTGELFF. The CDR3 DNA follows: TGCGCCAGCAGAAGAGGGGGCGGCACCGGGGAGCTGTTTTTT.

This clone was observed a single time. As DNA, the CDR3 is TGCAGTGCTGGACCAGAAGATACGCAGTATTTT. This sequence encodes CSAGPEDTQYF. The chain is built from TRBV20-1 and TRBJ2-3; no clear D. The CDR3 sequence is 11 residues long. Germline CDR1 reads DFQATT; CDR2 reads SNEGSKA (reference sequence). V lost 5 bases and J lost 5, with 8 bases in between.